The present T cell receptor beta chain was sequenced within a study of T cell responses to AZD1222 COVID-19 vaccine. Looking at the study overall: Doses given second, at about 4 or about 12 weeks, were pooled.

The study's findings and limits: After two AZD1222 doses, spike-specific TCR breadth and depth rose versus day 0. Clonal diversity was possibly underestimated; the donors were predominantly white British and more often female. The span of vaccine-associated CD4 TCRs extended across spike, with dominance at 160-218 and 743-854.

Details on this clone: Its antigen is not known.

With 4 bases removed from V and 3 bases from J, the gap between germline ends came to 7 bases. CDR1 WSHSY and CDR2 SAAADI come from the germline V gene. The CDR3 is made up of 13 amino acids. Produced via immunoSEQ multiplex PCR; TCRdb's table is partial and in-frame only. The table lists 87,000 or so clones, approximately 88% of them singletons. This specimen consisted of peripheral blood, obtained on day 0 of AZD1222 vaccination. This TCR was recovered from an adult in good health. The chain joins TRBV10-2 to TRBJ1-5; D gene unclear. The CDR3 loop reads CASSGGLNQPQHF. CDR3 DNA: TGCGCCAGCAGTGGCGGGCTCAATCAGCCCCAGCATTTT.